Below are 7 T cell receptor beta chains sequenced from a single sample in a study of technical replicates of blood from a handful of donors. The method was immunoSEQ multiplex PCR; TCRdb's version includes in-frame clones alone and lacks a portion of them. The sample carries over 75,000 clones, around 97% recorded once. Sequencing was performed on T cells isolated from PBMCs. Receptors were obtained from a human donor in good health.

This chain connects TRBV5-1 to TRBJ1-2, with 7 bases lining up with TRBD1. Per germline, CDR1 SGHRS and CDR2 YFSETQ. This CDR3 spans 15 amino acids. V lost 0 bases and J lost 5; bases outside the gene matches: 7. The CDR3 region has the DNA TGCGCCAGCAGCTTGGGCGGGACAGAAGATTATGGCTACACCTTC. It encodes CASSLGGTEDYGYTF. The entire variable domain, with the rest obtained from reference TRBV5-1 and TRBJ1-2, is as follows: KAGVTQTPRYLIKTRGQQVTLSCSPISGHRSVSWYQQTPGQGLQFLFEYFSETQRNKGNFPGRFSGRQFSNSRSEMNVSTLELGDSALYLCASSLGGTEDYGYTFGSGTRLTVV.

The chain has TRBV5-5 and TRBJ2-7; 9 bases fit TRBD1. Unmatched junction bases numbered 8, after V lost 1 base and J lost 0 bases. The CDR3 spans 17 residues. Germline CDR1 and CDR2: SGHKS and YYEKEE (reference sequence). The CDR3 here is CASSLTGTGRASYEQYF. The CDR3, as DNA: TGTGCCAGCAGCTTGACCGGGACAGGGAGAGCCTCCTACGAGCAGTACTTC.

The chain is built from TRBV30 and TRBJ1-5, with D hard to call. The CDR3 runs to 13 residues. Trimming removed 5 bases at V and 8 bases at J, with 16 bases between. Germline CDR1 GTSNPN, CDR2 SVGIG (reference sequence). The CDR3 DNA sequence: TGTGCCTGGGGTCAGGCTTCTTCGAAGCCCCAGCATTTT. As protein: CAWGQASSKPQHF.

The chain uses TRBV2 and TRBJ1-2; D unclear. Trimming cost V 6 bases and J 4 bases, with 18 bases left between them. CDR1 and CDR2 (germline): SNHLY, FYNNEI. The CDR3 has 15 amino acids. DNA for the CDR3: TGTGCCAGCAGCCCGGGATCCCTAGTTCTCTATGGCTACACCTTC. Amino acid sequence: CASSPGSLVLYGYTF.

This chain connects TRBV18 to TRBJ1-4, with D possibly being TRBD1 (6 bases). V lost 6 bases and J lost 8, with 16 bases in between. The CDR3 sequence is 14 residues long. Germline assignment: CDR1 KGHSH and CDR2 LQKENI. The CDR3 nucleotides read TGTGCCAGCTCTTGGGCGGACAGCCAGGAAAAACTGTTTTTT. This translates into CASSWADSQEKLFF. Full variable domain (missing parts from reference TRBV18 and TRBJ1-4): NAGVMQNPRHLVRRRGQEARLRCSPMKGHSHVYWYRQLPEEGLKFMVYLQKENIIDESGMPKERFSAEFPKEGPSILRIQQVVRGDSAAYFCASSWADSQEKLFFGSGTQLSVL.

This chain joins TRBV7-8 and TRBJ2-1, with 9 bases aligning to TRBD1. Germline-derived CDR1 and CDR2 are SGHVS and FQNEAQ. This CDR3 contains 14 residues. V lost 1 base, J lost 14 bases, and 9 bases stayed unmatched. CDR3 in amino acids: CASSLVWMRDREFF. The DNA for the CDR3 is TGTGCCAGCAGCTTAGTTTGGATGCGGGACAGGGAGTTCTTC. The full variable domain, its missing parts supplied by reference TRBV7-8 and TRBJ2-1, is GAGVSQSPRYKVAKRGQDVALRCDPISGHVSLFWYQQALGQGPEFLTYFQNEAQLDKSGLPSDRFFAERPEGSVSTLKIQRTQQEDSAVYLCASSLVWMRDREFFGPGTRLTVL.

The chain is built from TRBV7-6 and TRBJ1-3; 9 bases are a match to TRBD1. Per germline, CDR1 SGHVS and CDR2 FNYEAQ. CDR3 length: 18 amino acids. V trimming: 1 base; J trimming: 6 bases; junction bases outside the gene matches: 13. The CDR3 DNA reads as TGTGCCAGCAGCTTAGAGTTGGAGGGACAGGGTTTAGAAAACACCATATATTTT. This sequence encodes CASSLELEGQGLENTIYF. Filled out from reference TRBV7-6 and TRBJ1-3, the complete variable domain reads GAGVSQSPRYKVTKRGQDVALRCDPISGHVSLYWYRQALGQGPEFLTYFNYEAQQDKSGLPNDRFSAERPEGSISTLTIQRTEQRDSAMYRCASSLELEGQGLENTIYFGEGSWLTVV.